This T cell receptor (beta chain) was obtained from a study of metastatic and nonmetastatic thyroid tumors. By share, this clone counts as medium-sized (0.01 to 0.1%). TCRdb re-clonotyped the PCR reads via MiXCR. The sample comprises around 26,000 clones, roughly a fifth of which are singletons, and roughly 5.1% rests with the top ten. Thyroid surgery took place with no prior treatment in any patient. This CDR3 spans 12 amino acids. CDR1 MDHEN and CDR2 SYDVKM come from the germline V gene. Trimming shortened V by 6 bases and J by 7 bases, and 9 bases separated the two germline ends. J is TRBJ2-2 and V is TRBV28; D gene uncertain. The TCR comes from a male donor with papillary thyroid cancer or a benign thyroid nodule (not recorded which). Some clones in this sample may be carry-over from other donors' samples. The sample comprised blood. DNA of the CDR3: TGTGCCAGCAGACCCGCCGGCGGGGAGCTGTTTTTT. Translation gives CASRPAGGELFF.